The next 6 T cell receptor beta chains were all read from a single sample in a study of PD-L1 blockade in urothelial cancer. The sample's time point: pretreatment peripheral blood. Produced via immunoSEQ multiplex PCR; TCRdb's table is partial and in-frame only. The profile covers approximately 41,000 clones, with around four fifths appearing a single time and approximately 16% taken by the ten largest. The sample here was PBMCs, taken around atezolizumab (anti-PD-L1) treatment. All receptors come from an elderly man with urothelial cancer.

V usage is TRBV7-2 and J usage is TRBJ1-1; D is possibly TRBD1 (5 bases). CDR3 size: 15 residues. V gave up 6 bases and J gave up 5 bases, with 19 bases separating them. Germline assignment: CDR1 SGHTA and CDR2 FQGNSA. In DNA form, the CDR3 reads TGTGCCAGCAGTACATTCAGGAGCCAGGGTACTGAAGCTTTCTTT. Translated: CASSTFRSQGTEAFF.

V gene TRBV27 combines with J gene TRBJ1-2; D may be TRBD1 (5 bases). This CDR3 spans 14 amino acids. Trimming pared 6 bases from V and 0 bases from J, leaving 11 bases between. Germline CDR1 MNHEY, CDR2 SMNVEV (reference sequence). The CDR3 sequence is CASSPRQTNYGYTF. CDR3 coding DNA: TGTGCCAGCAGCCCTCGACAGACTAACTATGGCTACACCTTC.

This clone was seen just once. J is TRBJ2-7 and V is TRBV5-1, with 11 nucleotides matching TRBD2. V was clipped by 5 bases and J by 5 bases; unmatched bases: 9. CDR3 length: 15 residues. Germline values: CDR1 SGHRS, CDR2 YFSETQ. CDR3 residues: CASRPTSGIPNEQYF. The CDR3 DNA reads as TGCGCCAGCAGACCGACTAGCGGGATCCCCAACGAGCAGTACTTC.

V and J are TRBV11-2 and TRBJ1-1, with D tentatively TRBD1 (6 bases). CDR3 length: 15 residues. Trimming removed 1 base from V and 4 bases from J, with 13 bases in between. CDR1 and CDR2 (germline): SGHAT, FQNNGV. CDR3 protein: CASSLGSNRVTEAFF. The CDR3, as DNA: TGTGCCAGCAGCTTAGGGAGCAACAGGGTCACTGAAGCTTTCTTT. Full variable domain (remainder filled in from reference TRBV11-2 and TRBJ1-1): EAGVAQSPRYKIIEKRQSVAFWCNPISGHATLYWYQQILGQGPKLLIQFQNNGVVDDSQLPKDRFSAERLKGVDSTLKIQPAKLEDSAVYLCASSLGSNRVTEAFFGQGTRLTVV.

This clone was detected once. The chain links TRBV28 to TRBJ2-1; TRBD1 matches 9 bases. V was pared by 6 bases and J by 10 bases, with 10 bases of the junction left unmatched. The CDR3 sequence is 14 residues long. Germline V gene sequence: CDR1 MDHEN, CDR2 SYDVKM. The CDR3 coding sequence is TGTGCCAGCAGAAAACCGGACAGGGGCGGAGAGCAGTTCTTC. It yields the protein CASRKPDRGGEQFF.

The rearrangement joins TRBV5-1 to TRBJ1-2; 7 bases match TRBD1. The ends lost 3 bases at V and 2 bases at J; junction bases unmatched: 4. Germline CDR1 reads SGHRS; CDR2 reads YFSETQ. This CDR3 contains 14 residues. This CDR3 is CASSSGTANYGYTF. The CDR3 nucleotides read TGCGCCAGCAGCTCCGGGACAGCGAACTATGGCTACACCTTC.